Listed here are 26 T cell receptor beta chains from one sample, sequenced in a study of T cell repertoires in cytomegalovirus infection. TCRdb reprocessed the reads with MiXCR, giving one entry per CDR3 protein. The data contain 340,000 or so distinct CDR3 sequences, approximately 25% of them singletons. These receptors are not linked to any known antigen. Sequencing used cultured PBMCs, obtained from culture after CMV antigen stimulation. The receptors derive from a human donor in good health (CMV status not recorded). Some clones in this sample may be carry-over from other donors' samples.

This clonotype occurred many times. The gene calls are TRBV6-1 and TRBJ2-5; 11 nucleotides agree with TRBD2. This CDR3 is built from 18 residues. Trimming cost V 5 bases and J 5 bases; bases outside gene matches: 16. Germline values: CDR1 MNHNS, CDR2 SASEGT. The CDR3 protein is CASSPWVAGGRGEETQYF. The CDR3 DNA reads TGTGCCAGCAGTCCCTGGGTAGCGGGAGGGCGCGGGGAGGAGACCCAGTACTTC.

The gene calls are TRBV4-3 and TRBJ1-2; tentative D call: TRBD1 (6 bases). This CDR3 is 15 amino acids long. Trimming pared 0 bases from V and 1 base from J, leaving 9 bases between. The germline gives CDR1 LGHNA, CDR2 YSLEER. CDR3 amino acids: CASSQDEGVNYGYTF. The CDR3, as DNA: TGCGCCAGCAGCCAAGACGAGGGGGTTAACTATGGCTACACCTTC.

The chain couples TRBV27 to TRBJ2-3; D is ambiguous. Germline V gene data show CDR1 as MNHEY and CDR2 as SMNVEV (reference sequence). Deletions cut 9 bases from V and 5 bases from J, with 9 bases between. The CDR3 has 11 amino acids. CDR3 bases: TGTGCCAGTACCGTGGGAGATACGCAGTATTTT. Residues: CASTVGDTQYF.

The chain employs TRBV7-9 and TRBJ2-4; D uncertain. Trimming shortened V by 2 bases and J by 6 bases, and 11 bases separated the two germline ends. CDR3 length equals 14 residues. Germline CDR1 and CDR2: SEHNR and FQNEAQ (reference sequence). For the CDR3, the DNA is TGTGCCAGCAGCTTAATATCGGGTATAAACATTCAGTACTTC. Its protein product is CASSLISGINIQYF. Full variable domain (outside the CDR3, taken from reference TRBV7-9 and TRBJ2-4): DTGVSQNPRHKITKRGQNVTFRCDPISEHNRLYWYRQTLGQGPEFLTYFQNEAQLEKSRLLSDRFSAERPKGSFSTLEIQRTEQGDSAMYLCASSLISGINIQYFGAGTRLSVL.

This chain joins TRBV20-1 and TRBJ1-2; D unresolved. The germline V gene has CDR1 DFQATT and CDR2 SNEGSKA (reference sequence). CDR3 length: 10 amino acids. V shed 7 bases and J shed 7 bases, with 10 bases lying between them. The CDR3 bases are TGCAGTGTGCGGAGTGGTGGCTACACCTTC. It translates to CSVRSGGYTF.

The V and J genes are TRBV6-2 or TRBV6-3 and TRBJ1-1, with D unclear. Between the trimmed V and J ends, which lost 6 bases and 4 bases, there was a span of 9 bases. Germline V gene data show CDR1 as MNHEY and CDR2 as SVGEGT. This CDR3 comprises 12 residues. CDR3 amino acids: CASRELVTEAFF. CDR3 DNA sequence: TGTGCCAGCAGGGAATTGGTCACTGAAGCTTTCTTT.

In this sample, this clonotype turned up a few times. This chain uses TRBV19 with TRBJ1-2, with a weak D call TRBD1 (5 bases). The length of the CDR3 is 14 residues. In germline, CDR1 is LNHDA, CDR2 SQIVND (reference sequence). V was cut by 3 bases and J by 8 bases, with 16 bases left in between. The CDR3 loop reads CASSITGTSLGYTF. The CDR3 bases are TGTGCCAGTAGTATCACCGGGACGTCTCTGGGCTACACCTTC.

This clonotype was observed at least ten times. The chain joins TRBV7-2 to TRBJ2-1; no clear D gene. Trimming pared 4 bases from V and 5 bases from J, leaving 9 bases between. Germline V gene sequence: CDR1 SGHTA, CDR2 FQGNSA. The CDR3 runs 13 residues. CDR3 region: CASSSRIDNEQFF. DNA of the CDR3: TGTGCCAGCAGCTCCCGGATTGACAATGAGCAGTTCTTC.

This chain connects TRBV6-2 or TRBV6-3 to TRBJ2-7; 7 nucleotides line up with TRBD2. V lost 2 bases and J lost 2; bases outside the gene matches: 6. Germline V CDR1 and CDR2: MNHEY, SVGEGT. This CDR3 has 15 amino acids. The CDR3 sequence is CASSYEPGGAYEQYV. The DNA of the CDR3 is TGTGCCAGCAGTTACGAGCCGGGAGGAGCCTACGAGCAGTACGTC.

Remarks on this clonotype: This likely comes from a read error, as the CDR3 has no conserved phenylalanine or tryptophan at its end. The V gene is TRBV28, the J gene TRBJ1-5; the D gene is possibly TRBD1 (6 bases). In germline, CDR1 is MDHEN, CDR2 SYDVKM. The CDR3 covers 15 residues. The V end lost 2 bases, the J end lost 1 base, and 9 bases lay between the germline ends. The CDR3 region is CASSLEGDSNQPQHS. The CDR3, as DNA: TGTGCCAGCAGTTTAGAGGGGGACAGCAATCAGCCCCAGCATTCT.

This clonotype was recorded at least ten times. The gene calls are TRBV7-9 and TRBJ2-1; D is uncertain. Germline CDR1 and CDR2: SEHNR and FQNEAQ (reference sequence). V lost 5 bases and J 12 bases, leaving 20 bases between the germline ends. CDR3 length: 14 amino acids. The CDR3 here is CASSMETTPWGQFF. In DNA, the CDR3 is TGTGCCAGCAGCATGGAGACAACTCCTTGGGGGCAGTTCTTC.

This clonotype has only one observation. The gene calls are TRBV5-4 and TRBJ2-6, with TRBD2 as a possible D gene (5 bases). Germline V CDR1 and CDR2: SGHNT, YYREEE (reference sequence). The CDR3 is 16 amino acids. Trimming removed 0 bases from V and 3 bases from J, with 10 bases in between. The CDR3 loop reads CASSLARVGGANVLTF. As DNA, the CDR3 is TGTGCCAGCAGCTTGGCGCGGGTCGGTGGGGCCAACGTCCTGACTTTC.

The sample holds many counts of this clonotype. This CDR3 is CASSSSTNQPQHF. The CDR3 DNA reads TGTGCCAGCAGCTCTAGCACAAATCAGCCCCAGCATTTT. The rearrangement links TRBV7-2 to TRBJ1-5, with D hard to call. CDR3 length equals 13 residues. Trimming left V 4 bases short and J 4 bases short, with 8 bases between. Germline V gene lookup returns CDR1 SGHTA and CDR2 FQGNSA. Together with reference TRBV7-2 and TRBJ1-5, the CDR3 gives the full variable domain: GAGVSQSPSNKVTEKGKDVELRCDPISGHTALYWYRQSLGQGLEFLIYFQGNSAPDKSGLPSDRFSAERTGGSVSTLTIQRTQQEDSAVYLCASSSSTNQPQHFGDGTRLSIL.

This clonotype was observed a handful of times. The J gene is TRBJ1-6, the V gene TRBV7-2; 8 nucleotides align to TRBD1. Trimming took 4 bases from V and 4 from J; bases not matched to a gene: 3. The CDR3 is made up of 15 amino acids. CDR1 is SGHTA and CDR2 is FQGNSA in the germline V gene. Written as DNA, the CDR3 is TGTGCCAGCAGCTCGGACAGGGCTTATAATTCACCCCTCCACTTT. Its translation: CASSSDRAYNSPLHF.

V is TRBV2 and J is TRBJ2-7, with D perhaps matching TRBD1 (6 bases). Germline V gene lookup returns CDR1 SNHLY and CDR2 FYNNEI. V gave up 10 bases and J gave up 0 bases, with 13 bases separating them. The CDR3 has 13 residues. The CDR3 DNA follows: TGTGCCACCACAGGGCCTGGCTCCTACGAGCAGTACTTC. Amino acids: CATTGPGSYEQYF.

This clonotype was seen a few times. The rearrangement joins TRBV6-6 to TRBJ1-2, with D perhaps matching TRBD1 (6 bases). The CDR3 length is 15 residues. The germline V and J ends were trimmed by 5 bases and 4 bases, with 17 bases remaining between them. Per germline, CDR1 MNHNY and CDR2 SVGAGI (reference sequence). The CDR3 bases are TGTGCCAGCAGTCCGAGACAGGACCCGATCTATGGCTACACCTTC. It yields the protein CASSPRQDPIYGYTF.

The genes are TRBV11-2 and TRBJ2-3; D unresolved. V shed 0 bases and J shed 7 bases, with 8 bases lying between them. Germline V lookup: CDR1 SGHAT, CDR2 FQNNGV. The CDR3 spans 13 residues. The CDR3 DNA reads as TGTGCCAGCAGCTTAGATTTTCAAAATACGCAGTATTTT. The encoded protein is CASSLDFQNTQYF.

This clonotype has a handful of counts. The chain employs TRBV12-3 or TRBV12-4 and TRBJ1-1; possibly TRBD1 for D (5 bases). The ends were cut back, 5 bases at V and 3 bases at J, with 13 bases in the middle. This CDR3 has 14 residues. The CDR3 nucleotides read TGTGCCAGCAGTCACAGGCGGTGGGACACTGAAGCTTTCTTT. Residues: CASSHRRWDTEAFF.

V gene TRBV4-3 combines with J gene TRBJ2-1; 14 bases fit TRBD2. The CDR3 is 16 amino acids. The trim removed 2 bases at V and 7 bases at J, leaving 4 bases unmatched. CDR1 and CDR2 (germline): LGHNA, YSLEER. The CDR3 DNA is TGCGCCAGCAGCCAACCGGGACTAGCGGGAGAGAATGAGCAGTTCTTC. This translates into CASSQPGLAGENEQFF.

The V call is TRBV27, the J call TRBJ2-3; TRBD1 aligns across 7 bases. Germline V gene sequence: CDR1 MNHEY, CDR2 SMNVEV (reference sequence). V shed 2 bases, J shed 7 bases, and the junction held 9 bases outside the gene matches. The CDR3 extends over 15 amino acids. As DNA, the CDR3 is TGTGCCAGCAGTTTAAGGGGGCGGTTGGAGAATACGCAGTATTTT. This sequence encodes CASSLRGRLENTQYF.

This clonotype has a handful of counts. This sequence joins TRBV5-1 and TRBJ2-2; D unresolved. V was pared by 1 base and J by 3 bases, with 13 bases between. This CDR3 is 16 amino acids long. Germline CDR1 reads SGHRS; CDR2 reads YFSETQ. The CDR3 DNA reads as TGCGCCAGCAGCTTGTTGGGCGAACTGGACACCGGGGAGCTGTTTTTT. Its translation: CASSLLGELDTGELFF.

The chain uses TRBV7-2 and TRBJ1-4; 8 bases are shared with TRBD1. Germline-derived CDR1 and CDR2 are SGHTA and FQGNSA. The CDR3 totals 16 residues. V gave up 5 bases and J gave up 7 bases; unmatched junction bases: 12. Written as DNA, the CDR3 is TGTGCCAGCAGCGCGGCGCCAGGGGGCTCTGGTGAAAAACTGTTTTTT. Translated: CASSAAPGGSGEKLFF.

The chain combines TRBV19 with TRBJ2-1, with 8 bases identical to TRBD2. J was trimmed by 7 bases and V by 3 bases; bases with no gene match: 8. This CDR3 is 15 amino acids long. Germline CDR1 reads LNHDA; CDR2 reads SQIVND (reference sequence). CDR3 DNA sequence: TGTGCCAGTAGTATGACTGCGGGAGGACGAAATGAGCAGTTCTTC. Translation gives CASSMTAGGRNEQFF.

V and J are TRBV10-3 and TRBJ2-1; TRBD1 matches at 7 bases. Losses at the gene ends were 2 bases for V and 5 bases for J; bases not matched to a gene: 6. Per the germline V gene, CDR1 is ENHRY and CDR2 is SYGVKD. The CDR3 loop spans 15 amino acids. The CDR3 here is CAISERQGVNNEQFF. CDR3 DNA sequence: TGTGCCATCAGTGAGCGACAGGGAGTGAACAATGAGCAGTTCTTC.

This clonotype was seen more than once but under ten times. The CDR3 reads CASSYSTNREQYV. DNA of the CDR3: TGTGCCAGCAGTTACTCAACGAACAGGGAGCAGTACGTC. The rearrangement uses TRBV6-2 or TRBV6-3 and TRBJ2-7; D perhaps matches TRBD1 (5 bases). Germline-derived CDR1 and CDR2 are MNHEY and SVGEGT. Deletions cut 0 bases from V and 7 bases from J, with 10 bases between. The CDR3 consists of 13 residues.

This chain links TRBV5-6 with TRBJ1-5; a weak D match, TRBD1 (5 bases). Trimming removed 0 bases from V and 6 bases from J, with 10 bases in between. The CDR3 sequence is 14 residues long. CDR1 and CDR2 from the germline V gene are SGHDT and YYEEEE. The DNA for the CDR3 is TGTGCCAGCAGCTTGGGGTCAGGGCCTCAGCCCCAGCATTTT. The encoded protein is CASSLGSGPQPQHF. The variable domain in full, with the rest retrieved from reference TRBV5-6 and TRBJ1-5, is DAGVTQSPTHLIKTRGQQVTLRCSPKSGHDTVSWYQQALGQGPQFIFQYYEEEERQRGNFPDRFSGHQFPNYSSELNVNALLLGDSALYLCASSLGSGPQPQHFGDGTRLSIL.